These T cell receptor beta chains were read from a single sample in a study of blood T cell repertoires in COVID-19. The table came from immunoSEQ multiplex PCR; TCRdb's copy has only in-frame clones and leaves some out. The sample consists of just under 45,000 clones, around nine tenths of them appearing once. Sequenced sample: peripheral blood. These TCRs come from a woman aged 40 to 50 with acute or convalescent COVID-19. Both conserved end residues are part of each CDR3. The D gene is left open where the match is weak. Rows may omit the clone size; those that give it use once, few, many or a size class.

DNA: TGCAGCGTGGTAGGGACAGGGGGCCTTTCATATGGCTACACCTTC
CDR3: CSVVGTGGLSYGYTF
J: TRBJ1-2
V: TRBV29-1
size: -
D: TRBD1

DNA: TGTGCCAGCAGCGCCCCGGGTTCATACAATGAGCAGTTCTTC
CDR3: CASSAPGSYNEQFF
J: TRBJ2-1
V: TRBV7-2
size: -
D: -

DNA: TGTGCCACCAGTAAAGACAGGGGAGCCTACAATGAGCAGTTCTTC
CDR3: CATSKDRGAYNEQFF
J: TRBJ2-1
V: TRBV15
size: -
D: TRBD1

DNA: TGTGCCAGCAGTACTTCCCCCGGGACTGTATACGAGCAGTACTTC
CDR3: CASSTSPGTVYEQYF
J: TRBJ2-7
V: TRBV5-6
size: -
D: -

DNA: TGTGCCAGCAGCTGGGGGACTAGCGGGAGCACAGATACGCAGTATTTT
CDR3: CASSWGTSGSTDTQYF
J: TRBJ2-3
V: TRBV7-6
size: -
D: TRBD2

DNA: TGTGCCAGCTCAACCGGGACTAGCACAGATACGCAGTATTTT
CDR3: CASSTGTSTDTQYF
J: TRBJ2-3
V: TRBV18
size: -
D: -

DNA: TGTGCCAGCTCACCACCCCGGGACATCCGCTCTGGAAACACCATATATTTT
CDR3: CASSPPRDIRSGNTIYF
J: TRBJ1-3
V: TRBV18
size: -
D: -

DNA: TGTGCCTGGAGTGCGCCGAGCTCCTATAATTCACCCCTCCACTTT
CDR3: CAWSAPSSYNSPLHF
J: TRBJ1-6
V: TRBV30
size: few
D: -

DNA: TGTGCCAGCAGTGAGGGACTAGCGGATCAAGAGACCCAGTACTTC
CDR3: CASSEGLADQETQYF
J: TRBJ2-5
V: TRBV2
size: -
D: TRBD2

DNA: TGCGCCAGCAGTGATAGGGCTAGCGGGAAGTACGAGCAGTACTTC
CDR3: CASSDRASGKYEQYF
J: TRBJ2-7
V: TRBV10-1
size: -
D: TRBD2

DNA: TGTGCCAGCAGCGTAACTAGCGGGGGGACCACTAGCACAGATACGCAGTATTTT
CDR3: CASSVTSGGTTSTDTQYF
J: TRBJ2-3
V: TRBV9
size: -
D: TRBD2

DNA: TGTGCCAGCAGTTTAGGCAGGGGGCTTTACGAGCAGTACTTC
CDR3: CASSLGRGLYEQYF
J: TRBJ2-7
V: TRBV27
size: -
D: TRBD1

DNA: TGTGCCAGCAGCTACCGACTAGATGGTGCATCCGAGCAGTACTTC
CDR3: CASSYRLDGASEQYF
J: TRBJ2-7
V: TRBV11-2
size: -
D: -

DNA: TGTGCTAGTGGCCAAAACATCCTCGGGGGAGCCCAGCATTTT
CDR3: CASGQNILGGAQHF
J: TRBJ1-5
V: TRBV12-5
size: -
D: -

DNA: TGTGCCAGCAGCACAAACAGGGGTCCTAATGAAAAACTGTTTTTT
CDR3: CASSTNRGPNEKLFF
J: TRBJ1-4
V: TRBV7-9
size: -
D: TRBD1

DNA: TGTGCCAGCAGAGGGGCAGGCGGAAACACCATATATTTT
CDR3: CASRGAGGNTIYF
J: TRBJ1-3
V: TRBV7-2
size: -
D: -

DNA: TGCAGCTGGCTTGGACAGGGGTGGGAAAAACTGTTTTTT
CDR3: CSWLGQGWEKLFF
J: TRBJ1-4
V: TRBV29-1
size: -
D: TRBD1

DNA: TGCGCCAGCAGCTTGGTCGCACTAAAAGGTGATAATGAGCAGTTCTTC
CDR3: CASSLVALKGDNEQFF
J: TRBJ2-1
V: TRBV5-1
size: -
D: -

DNA: TGTGCCAGCAGCCGGGCAGGGGGTGGCCAAGAGACCCAGTACTTC
CDR3: CASSRAGGGQETQYF
J: TRBJ2-5
V: TRBV7-9
size: -
D: TRBD1